The 8 T cell receptor beta chains below were found in one sample sequenced in a study of blood T cell repertoires in COVID-19. Produced via immunoSEQ multiplex PCR; TCRdb's table is partial and in-frame only. The repertoire holds 250,000 or so clones, about nine tenths seen once, with 2.5% to 3% in the top ten. The sample consisted of PBMCs or T cells enriched from blood (not recorded which). Receptors were obtained from a woman between 25 and 40 years old with acute COVID-19.

The chain uses TRBV5-1 and TRBJ1-4; D call uncertain. Trimming cost V 0 bases and J 0 bases, with 15 bases left between them. The CDR3 runs to 18 residues. Germline V gene sequence: CDR1 SGHRS, CDR2 YFSETQ. CDR3 sequence (DNA): TGCGCCAGCAGCTTGGAAGGTGACTCATATTCAACTAATGAAAAACTGTTTTTT. Its protein is CASSLEGDSYSTNEKLFF.

Details on this clone: This is likely a read error, given that the CDR3 carries no conserved phenylalanine or tryptophan at its end. This chain joins TRBV30 and TRBJ1-1; tentative D call: TRBD1 (5 bases). The CDR3 runs 14 residues. Germline-derived CDR1 and CDR2 are GTSNPN and SVGIG (reference sequence). V lost 3 bases to trimming and J lost 5 bases, with 16 bases between them. The CDR3 DNA sequence: TGTGCCTGGAGCCTCCAATCAGGGATTACTGAAGCTTTCTCT. The encoded protein is CAWSLQSGITEAFS.

Here the CDR3 DNA reads TGTGCCAGCAGCCAAGGCGCGGCCTCTAGCACAGATACGCAGTATTTT. Protein product: CASSQGAASSTDTQYF. This sequence joins TRBV4-2 and TRBJ2-3; D unresolved. Trimming cost V 1 base and J 0 bases, with 11 bases left between them. Germline V CDR1 and CDR2: LGHNA, YNFKEQ. CDR3 length: 16 amino acids.

The V and J genes are TRBV5-8 and TRBJ1-1; D is undetermined. The CDR3 runs 14 residues. CDR1 is SGHTS and CDR2 is YDEGEE in the germline V gene. Trimming stripped 0 bases from V and 1 base from J, with 7 bases between. The CDR3 sequence is CASSLEQRNTEAFF. The CDR3 DNA sequence: TGTGCCAGCAGCTTGGAACAGAGGAACACTGAAGCTTTCTTT.

The count of this clone is one. CDR3: CASSDRVQPQHF. Here the CDR3 DNA reads TGTGCCAGCAGTGACAGGGTCCAGCCCCAGCATTTT. The chain uses TRBV2 and TRBJ1-5; TRBD1 is a possible D gene (5 bases). Trimming left V 3 bases short and J 7 bases short, with 7 bases between. CDR1 SNHLY and CDR2 FYNNEI come from the germline V gene. CDR3 length: 12 amino acids.

The chain uses TRBV19 and TRBJ1-1; TRBD1 matches at 7 bases. This CDR3 is 16 amino acids long. CDR1 and CDR2 (germline): LNHDA, SQIVND (reference sequence). With V trimmed by 3 bases and J by 3 bases, 10 bases remained unmatched. The CDR3 loop reads CASSMLRGRADTEAFF. The CDR3 DNA sequence: TGTGCCAGTAGTATGTTAAGGGGGCGAGCGGACACTGAAGCTTTCTTT.

Comments on this clone: This same CDR3 is encoded by further DNA sequences in the sample. V is TRBV11-2 and J is TRBJ1-1; D is perhaps TRBD1 (6 bases). This CDR3 spans 14 amino acids. The V end lost 2 bases, the J end lost 1 base, and 8 bases lay between the germline ends. CDR1 SGHAT and CDR2 FQNNGV come from the germline V gene. CDR3 residues: CASSLRGGNTEAFF. CDR3 coding DNA: TGTGCCAGCAGCTTAAGAGGGGGGAACACTGAAGCTTTCTTT. Full variable domain (outside the CDR3, taken from reference TRBV11-2 and TRBJ1-1): EAGVAQSPRYKIIEKRQSVAFWCNPISGHATLYWYQQILGQGPKLLIQFQNNGVVDDSQLPKDRFSAERLKGVDSTLKIQPAKLEDSAVYLCASSLRGGNTEAFFGQGTRLTVV.

This clone has a handful of counts. V usage is TRBV29-1 and J usage is TRBJ2-2, with 8 bases identical to TRBD1. V dropped 5 bases and J dropped 4; count of bases not matched to a gene: 6. In germline, CDR1 is SQVTM, CDR2 ANQGSEA. The CDR3 extends over 14 amino acids. This CDR3 reads CSVLADRATGELFF. The CDR3 DNA reads TGCAGCGTTCTCGCGGACAGGGCCACCGGGGAGCTGTTTTTT.